This T cell receptor (beta chain) was sequenced during a study of regulatory T cells in long-lasting Graves disease. The study, taken as a whole, reports: For persistent Graves' patients, TCR diversity was lower than for newly diagnosed ones.

Germline V CDR1 and CDR2: SGHTS, YDEGEE. The length of the CDR3 is 15 residues. The V end was cut by 1 base, the J end by 1 base, with 11 bases between. Specified time point: newly diagnosed GD, antithyroid drugs for less than 3 months. The TCR library was made from RNA extracted from PBMCs. Patients of an endocrinology department in Xi'an, China, were included. Researchers made TCR beta libraries by using iRepertoire HTBI primers and running Arm-PCR on CDR3 regions. TCRdb itself ran the multiplex PCR reads through MiXCR, one entry per CDR3 protein. The top ten hold about a sixth of the sample, which has about 440,000 distinct CDR3 sequences, 14% to 15% seen once. As regards this clonotype: Antigen: not known.

These data also formed part of another study, on T cells in Graves' hyperthyroidism and ophthalmopathy.

The clonotype originates from a woman in her 30s with Graves disease. The genes are TRBV5-8 and TRBJ1-1; no definite D call. This specimen consisted of peripheral blood mononuclear cells (PBMCs), obtained at new diagnosis, from a patient treated with antithyroid drugs. DNA of the CDR3: TGTGCCAGCAGCTTGCCGTTGTCGGGGAACACTGAAGCTTTCTTT. Translation gives CASSLPLSGNTEAFF. Together with reference TRBV5-8 and TRBJ1-1, the CDR3 gives the full variable domain: EAGVTQSPTHLIKTRGQQATLRCSPISGHTSVYWYQQALGLGLQFLLWYDEGEERNRGNFPPRFSGRQFPNYSSELNVNALELEDSALYLCASSLPLSGNTEAFFGQGTRLTVV.